These 20 T cell receptor beta chains share one sample of origin, sequenced in a study of neurological immune-mediated disorders. TCRdb recomputed calls from the 5' RACE reads with MiXCR, one row per CDR3 protein. The table shows fewer than 30,000 distinct CDR3 sequences, with under 8.5% occurring only once. Material for sequencing was PBMCs. The receptors stem from a woman between 40 and 50 years old in good health.

At least ten counts were recorded for this clonotype. The chain recombines TRBV18 with TRBJ2-7; D ambiguous. This CDR3 comprises 15 residues. The V end was cut by 3 bases, the J end by 2 bases, with 14 bases between. Germline lookup yields CDR1 KGHSH and CDR2 LQKENI. The CDR3 loop is CASSPEVLGTYEQYF. In nucleotides, the CDR3 is TGTGCCAGCTCACCCGAGGTACTGGGGACCTACGAGCAGTACTTC.

There are many counts of this clonotype. The V and J genes are TRBV6-2 or TRBV6-3 and TRBJ2-1; 12 positions match TRBD2. From germline, CDR1 is MNHEY and CDR2 SVGEGT. This CDR3 region has 15 residues. Germline trimming cut 7 bases from V and 4 bases from J; bases unmatched to any gene: 5. The CDR3, as DNA: TGTGCCAGCAACCGACTAGCGGGAGTTTACAATGAGCAGTTCTTC. Translated, it gives CASNRLAGVYNEQFF.

This clonotype showed up many times. This chain uses TRBV5-6 with TRBJ2-7; D uncertain. CDR3 size: 15 residues. Germline CDR1 reads SGHDT; CDR2 reads YYEEEE. V was pared by 0 bases and J by 1 base, with 11 bases between. The CDR3, as DNA: TGTGCCAGCAGCTTGGTTGCGTGGAAATCCTACGAGCAGTACTTC. Residues: CASSLVAWKSYEQYF.

This clonotype was seen many times. CDR3 protein: CSARGGQVNNQPQHF. CDR3 sequence (DNA): TGCAGTGCTAGGGGGGGACAGGTTAACAATCAGCCCCAGCATTTT. V gene TRBV20-1 combines with J gene TRBJ1-5; 8 bases fit TRBD1. Germline values: CDR1 DFQATT, CDR2 SNEGSKA (reference sequence). The CDR3 contains 15 residues. Unmatched junction bases numbered 7, after V lost 3 bases and J lost 3 bases.

V gene TRBV5-1 combines with J gene TRBJ2-7; a possible D gene is TRBD2 (6 bases). The V and J ends lost 5 bases and 4 bases respectively, with 13 bases between them. This CDR3 is built from 13 residues. Germline CDR1 reads SGHRS; CDR2 reads YFSETQ. The CDR3 sequence is CASSRAGTYEQYF. DNA of the CDR3: TGCGCCAGCAGTCGGGCCGGGACTTACGAGCAGTACTTC.

At least ten counts were recorded for this clonotype. The chain joins TRBV19 to TRBJ2-4, with D possibly matching TRBD2 (6 bases). CDR1 is LNHDA and CDR2 is SQIVND in the germline V gene (reference sequence). CDR3 size: 14 residues. The V gene lost 5 bases and the J gene lost 7 bases, with 15 bases spanning the gap. DNA of the CDR3: TGTGCCAGTAGTCACTCGGGACTGGAGAACATTCAGTACTTC. Its translation: CASSHSGLENIQYF.

This clonotype was counted at least ten times. CDR3 nucleotides: TGCAGCGTGCTAGACAGGGGTGACTCCTACGAGCAGTACTTC. Its protein product is CSVLDRGDSYEQYF. The chain combines TRBV29-1 with TRBJ2-7; TRBD1 matches 8 bases. With 6 bases clipped from V and 0 bases from J, the junction kept 7 bases outside the gene matches. CDR3 length: 14 residues. CDR1 and CDR2 from the germline V gene are SQVTM and ANQGSEA.

This clonotype has a count of ten or more. The chain has TRBV27 and TRBJ2-7; D gene uncertain. This CDR3 region has 16 residues. The germline V gene encodes CDR1 MNHEY and CDR2 SMNVEV (reference sequence). V was shortened by 4 bases and J by 1 base, with 17 bases between the two germline ends. CDR3 in DNA: TGTGCCAGCAGTTCCTTCCCGACCCCCCGATCCTACGAGCAGTACTTC. Translating gives CASSSFPTPRSYEQYF.

This clonotype was observed at least ten times. The gene calls are TRBV5-1 and TRBJ2-2; 13 positions agree with TRBD2. V shed 3 bases, J shed 4 bases, and the junction held 0 bases outside the gene matches. This CDR3 comprises 15 residues. CDR1 is SGHRS and CDR2 is YFSETQ in the germline V gene. The CDR3 reads CASSWTSGSTGELFF. The CDR3 bases are TGCGCCAGCAGCTGGACTAGCGGGAGCACCGGGGAGCTGTTTTTT. Looking up the rest from reference TRBV5-1 and TRBJ2-2 gives the full variable domain: KAGVTQTPRYLIKTRGQQVTLSCSPISGHRSVSWYQQTPGQGLQFLFEYFSETQRNKGNFPGRFSGRQFSNSRSEMNVSTLELGDSALYLCASSWTSGSTGELFFGEGSRLTVL.

This clonotype was counted many times. The chain recombines TRBV20-1 with TRBJ1-2, with TRBD1 matching over 9 bases. The V and J ends lost 2 bases and 7 bases, in that order; junction bases with no gene match: 8. Germline CDR1 and CDR2: DFQATT and SNEGSKA (reference sequence). The CDR3 has 14 residues. CDR3 DNA sequence: TGCAGTGCTAGAACCGGGACAGGGTATGTTGGCTACACCTTC. It specifies CSARTGTGYVGYTF.

This clonotype was counted between two and nine times. CDR3 sequence: CASSLNALAGNNEQFF. In DNA form, the CDR3 reads TGTGCCAGCAGCTTAAACGCCCTAGCGGGAAATAATGAGCAGTTCTTC. The chain links TRBV7-2 to TRBJ2-1; 9 bases map to TRBD2. J lost 7 bases, V lost 2 bases, and 9 bases had no gene match. Germline-derived CDR1 and CDR2 are SGHTA and FQGNSA. The CDR3 runs 16 residues.

This clonotype is labeled as large. The J gene is TRBJ1-3, the V gene TRBV20-1; D is ambiguous. The CDR3 length is 12 residues. Germline V gene lookup returns CDR1 DFQATT and CDR2 SNEGSKA (reference sequence). Written as DNA, the CDR3 is TGCAGCGTACAGTCCTTGTGGGACACCATATATTTT. Translation gives CSVQSLWDTIYF.

Many counts were recorded for this clonotype. The chain couples TRBV20-1 to TRBJ1-1, with D possibly matching TRBD1 (6 bases). The germline V and J ends were trimmed by 8 bases and 5 bases, with 12 bases remaining between them. In germline, CDR1 is DFQATT, CDR2 SNEGSKA (reference sequence). CDR3 length: 11 residues. CDR3 sequence reads: CSNREGTEAFF. The CDR3 bases are TGCAGTAACAGGGAGGGTACTGAAGCTTTCTTT.

This clonotype was seen many times. V and J are TRBV20-1 and TRBJ2-2; D unclear. CDR1 is DFQATT and CDR2 is SNEGSKA in the germline V gene (reference sequence). V lost 8 bases and J 4 bases, leaving 17 bases between the germline ends. The CDR3 is made up of 14 amino acids. CDR3 coding DNA: TGCAGTTACCAAGCCCTGTTCGGCACCGGGGAGCTGTTTTTT. It is translated as CSYQALFGTGELFF.

There are many counts of this clonotype. The chain combines TRBV27 with TRBJ2-3, with D hard to call. The CDR3 sequence is 18 residues long. Looked up from germline, CDR1 is MNHEY and CDR2 is SMNVEV (reference sequence). Trimming took off 2 bases at V and 0 bases at J, with 18 bases between the two ends. The CDR3 DNA is TGTGCCAGCAGTTTAGGGGTGAGGCGCCAAGGGAGCACAGATACGCAGTATTTT. It encodes CASSLGVRRQGSTDTQYF.

This clonotype was counted many times. The chain couples TRBV6-1 to TRBJ2-2; no clear D. The CDR3 totals 13 residues. Germline lookup yields CDR1 MNHNS and CDR2 SASEGT. Trimming removed 8 bases at V and 3 bases at J, with 10 bases between. Here the CDR3 reads CASSLSHTGELFF. For the CDR3, the DNA is TGTGCCAGCTCGCTCAGTCACACCGGGGAGCTGTTTTTT.

This clonotype occurred many times. J is TRBJ2-3 and V is TRBV20-1; D may match TRBD1 or TRBD2 (5 bases each). This CDR3 comprises 13 residues. In germline, CDR1 is DFQATT, CDR2 SNEGSKA (reference sequence). Trimming took 6 bases from V and 2 from J, leaving 12 bases between them. CDR3 coding DNA: TGCAGTGCCGAGGGGCAGTCCACAGATACGCAGTATTTT. Its protein product is CSAEGQSTDTQYF.

The table lists this clonotype with many counts. V gene TRBV28 combines with J gene TRBJ2-3; 10 bases agree with TRBD2. V shed 2 bases, J shed 2 bases, and the junction held 1 base outside the gene matches. Germline V gene lookup returns CDR1 MDHEN and CDR2 SYDVKM. This CDR3 has 15 amino acids. The CDR3 loop is CASSLLAGDTDTQYF. The CDR3 nucleotides read TGTGCCAGCAGTTTACTAGCGGGAGACACAGATACGCAGTATTTT. Complete variable domain (other parts from reference TRBV28 and TRBJ2-3): DVKVTQSSRYLVKRTGEKVFLECVQDMDHENMFWYRQDPGLGLRLIYFSYDVKMKEKGDIPEGYSVSREKKERFSLILESASTNQTSMYLCASSLLAGDTDTQYFGPGTRLTVL.

This clonotype was detected once. V and J are TRBV6-5 and TRBJ2-5; 9 bases align to TRBD1. The junction had 4 bases not matched to a gene; V was cut back by 8 bases and J by 3 bases. The germline V gene encodes CDR1 MNHEY and CDR2 SVGAGI. The CDR3 runs to 13 residues. In DNA, the CDR3 is TGTGCCAGCGGGTGGACAGGGGAAGAGACCCAGTACTTC. Translating it yields CASGWTGEETQYF.

This clonotype was detected ten times or more. The J gene is TRBJ2-5, the V gene TRBV9, with TRBD1 identical over 7 bases. CDR3 length: 16 residues. Germline CDR1 and CDR2: SGDLS and YYNGEE. V lost 3 bases and J lost 5; bases outside the gene matches: 13. The CDR3 sequence is CASSDLGRGQRETQYF. The CDR3 coding sequence is TGTGCCAGCAGCGACCTAGGAAGGGGACAGCGGGAGACCCAGTACTTC.